The 31 T cell receptor beta chains below were found in one sample sequenced in a study of low-dose radiotherapy and immunotherapy resistance in tumors. Alpha- and beta-chain coverage of first-strand cDNA came from TRAV- and TRBV-specific primers. TCR amplification ran 20 PCR cycles using constant-region and V-primer adapter primers. A single record per CDR3 protein comes from TCRdb applying MiXCR to the reads. The repertoire holds about 82,000 distinct CDR3 sequences, with about 20% as singletons. Time point meaning: before trial treatment. Material: PBMCs, obtained before treatment. The receptors here all came from a male donor with prostate cancer.

The DNA of the CDR3 is TGTGCCAGCAGCTTGAGCGGGGGTAACACCGGGGAGCTGTTTTTT. As protein: CASSLSGGNTGELFF. The rearrangement uses TRBV7-8 and TRBJ2-2; the match to TRBD2 covers 8 bases. This CDR3 has 15 residues. V shed 3 bases, J shed 2 bases, and the junction held 2 bases outside the gene matches. In germline, CDR1 is SGHVS, CDR2 FQNEAQ.

This clonotype appeared once. A read error is likely here: a far larger clone is one base away. The V and J genes are TRBV20-1 and TRBJ2-7, with 13 positions matching TRBD2. Matching the DNA end better, TRBJ2-1 makes the J call doubtful. Germline V lookup: CDR1 DFQATT, CDR2 SNEGSKA (reference sequence). The CDR3 consists of 16 residues. The DNA for the CDR3 is TGCAGTGCTAGAATAGGACTAGCGGGAGCCTTGGATGAGCAGTTCTTC. Protein: CSARIGLAGALDEQFF.

This clonotype showed up many times. The chain employs TRBV6-2 or TRBV6-3 and TRBJ2-5; 7 nucleotides match TRBD2. CDR1 is MNHEY, CDR2 SVGEGT, per germline. The CDR3 sequence is 16 residues long. V shed 5 bases and J 0 bases; nucleotides not matched to a gene: 9. DNA of the CDR3: TGTGCCAGCAGTCTAACCCGACTAGCTTACCAAGAGACCCAGTACTTC. It codes for CASSLTRLAYQETQYF.

Details on this clonotype: This likely traces to a read error, being one base from a far larger clone. The DNA of the CDR3 is TGTGCCAGCACCCGGCTGCGGGAGAATTACAATGAGCAGTACTTC. Protein product: CASTRLRENYNEQYF. This chain links TRBV6-6 with TRBJ2-5; the match to TRBD2 covers 7 bases. The J segment lost 11 bases and the V segment lost 7 bases, leaving 19 bases of the junction unmatched. The germline V gene has CDR1 MNHNY and CDR2 SVGAGI (reference sequence). This CDR3 spans 15 amino acids.

The sample holds many counts of this clonotype. V and J are TRBV2 and TRBJ2-2; D unclear. V was cut by 7 bases and J by 7 bases, with 13 bases left in between. The CDR3 is 13 residues long. The germline V gene has CDR1 SNHLY and CDR2 FYNNEI. CDR3 sequence reads: CASKDVGIGELFF. The CDR3 DNA reads as TGTGCCAGCAAAGATGTAGGAATCGGGGAGCTGTTTTTT.

In this sample, this clonotype turned up many times. The genes are TRBV19 and TRBJ1-2; TRBD1 matches at 9 bases. CDR1 is LNHDA and CDR2 is SQIVND in the germline V gene (reference sequence). With 3 bases clipped from V and 8 bases from J, the junction kept 4 bases outside the gene matches. There are 13 residues in the CDR3. Here the CDR3 DNA reads TGTGCCAGTAGTATTATGGACAGGGGCGGCTACACCTTC. Translated: CASSIMDRGGYTF. Using reference TRBV19 and TRBJ1-2 for the parts outside the CDR3, the full variable domain is DGGITQSPKYLFRKEGQNVTLSCEQNLNHDAMYWYRQDPGQGLRLIYYSQIVNDFQKGDIAEGYSVSREKKESFPLTVTSAQKNPTAFYLCASSIMDRGGYTFGSGTRLTVV.

This clonotype was recorded only once. This may be a read error: a much more frequent sequence differs by one nucleotide. The J gene is TRBJ2-1, the V gene TRBV7-9; 12 bases align to TRBD2. Trimming took 3 bases from V and 10 from J; bases not matched to a gene: 19. The length of the CDR3 is 19 residues. The germline CDR1 and CDR2 sequences are SEHNR and FQNEAQ (reference sequence). The CDR3 sequence is CASSFPTSGGSTAAYEQFF. CDR3 nucleotides: TGTGCCAGCAGCTTCCCGACTAGCGGGGGCTCGACAGCAGCCTACGAGCAGTTCTTC.

This clonotype was observed at least ten times. The chain couples TRBV29-1 to TRBJ2-7; D is undetermined. The CDR3 consists of 12 residues. Between the trimmed V and J ends, which lost 1 base and 4 bases, there was a span of 8 bases. Germline V gives CDR1 SQVTM, CDR2 ANQGSEA. The CDR3 DNA reads TGCAGCGTTGAAGTAACCTTATACGAGCAGTACTTC. It is translated as CSVEVTLYEQYF.

In this sample, this clonotype turned up many times. The V gene is TRBV7-9, the J gene TRBJ2-1; tentative D call: TRBD1 (6 bases). The length of the CDR3 is 11 residues. Germline lookup yields CDR1 SEHNR and CDR2 FQNEAQ (reference sequence). V was pared by 6 bases and J by 6 bases, with 6 bases between. In DNA form, the CDR3 reads TGTGCCAGCAGAGGGGGCAATGAGCAGTTCTTC. Its translation: CASRGGNEQFF.

This clonotype appeared many times. The chain carries TRBV7-8 and TRBJ2-7, with D uncertain. The CDR3 extends over 16 amino acids. V was pared by 3 bases and J by 2 bases, with 17 bases between. Looked up from germline, CDR1 is SGHVS and CDR2 is FQNEAQ. CDR3 in amino acids: CASSFTRSHIAYEQYF. DNA of the CDR3: TGTGCCAGCAGCTTTACCCGCTCGCACATTGCCTACGAGCAGTACTTC.

This clonotype was counted ten times or more. V is TRBV7-9 and J is TRBJ2-1, with 7 bases identical to TRBD1. Trimming took 4 bases from V and 5 from J; bases not matched to a gene: 5. CDR3 length equals 14 residues. CDR1 and CDR2 (germline): SEHNR, FQNEAQ (reference sequence). The CDR3, as DNA: TGTGCCAGCAGCTCCCGGGACAGTAACAATGAGCAGTTCTTC. Translation: CASSSRDSNNEQFF.

A remark on this clonotype: A much larger clonotype is one base distant, so this may be a read error. The rearrangement uses TRBV6-5 and TRBJ1-6; perhaps TRBD1 as D (6 bases). In germline, CDR1 is MNHEY, CDR2 SVGAGI. V was cut by 7 bases and J by 8 bases, with 15 bases left in between. The CDR3 is made up of 14 amino acids. The CDR3 reads CASNPRTEDSPLHF. For the CDR3, the DNA is TGTGCCAGCAATCCCCGGACAGAAGATTCACCCCTCCACTTT.

This clonotype occurred many times. The chain uses TRBV6-6 and TRBJ2-1; D possibly corresponds to TRBD2 (6 bases). Per germline, CDR1 MNHNY and CDR2 SVGAGI (reference sequence). Trimming removed 6 bases from V and 4 bases from J, with 16 bases in between. The CDR3 covers 15 residues. The CDR3 loop reads CASSSGTLIYNEQFF. DNA of the CDR3: TGTGCCAGCAGCTCCGGGACTCTAATTTACAATGAGCAGTTCTTC.

This clonotype was detected ten times or more. The V call is TRBV28, the J call TRBJ2-3, with D hard to call. V gave up 4 bases and J gave up 6 bases, with 11 bases separating them. CDR1 is MDHEN and CDR2 is SYDVKM in the germline V gene. The CDR3 has 13 amino acids. CDR3 DNA: TGTGCCAGCAGTTCTCCCTTTTTTGATACGCAGTATTTT. As protein: CASSSPFFDTQYF.

This rearrangement joins TRBV27 to TRBJ2-1, with D possibly being TRBD2 (6 bases). Per the germline V gene, CDR1 is MNHEY and CDR2 is SMNVEV (reference sequence). Trimming left V 6 bases short and J 6 bases short, with 18 bases between. This CDR3 region has 15 residues. The CDR3 DNA reads as TGTGCCAGCAGGACCGGGACTCAGGCTGGCAATGAGCAGTTCTTC. It specifies CASRTGTQAGNEQFF.

This clonotype came up many times. J is TRBJ2-7 and V is TRBV5-4; TRBD2 aligns across 8 bases. The V and J ends lost 4 bases and 0 bases, in that order; junction bases with no gene match: 9. The germline V gene encodes CDR1 SGHNT and CDR2 YYREEE (reference sequence). CDR3 size: 16 residues. The CDR3, as DNA: TGTGCCAGCAGCATTCATGCCGGGACTAGCTCCTACGAGCAGTACTTC. Its translation is CASSIHAGTSSYEQYF.

This clonotype was recorded many times. V is TRBV11-1 and J is TRBJ2-3, with D perhaps matching TRBD2 (7 bases). V lost 2 bases and J lost 4, with 13 bases in between. This CDR3 contains 15 residues. In germline, CDR1 is SGHAT, CDR2 FQDESV (reference sequence). CDR3 nucleotide sequence: TGTGCCAGCAGCTTATTCGGGGGGCCGTCAGATACGCAGTATTTT. Protein: CASSLFGGPSDTQYF.

The count of this clonotype is one. A much larger clone differs by one base, so this may be a read error. V and J are TRBV4-3 and TRBJ1-2; 8 bases line up with TRBD1. V lost 4 bases, J lost 6 bases, and 7 bases stayed unmatched. There are 14 residues in the CDR3. Germline CDR1 is LGHNA and CDR2 is YSLEER. CDR3 in DNA: TGCGCCAGCAGCCCCCTAGGACAGGGAAATGGCTACACCTTC. This encodes CASSPLGQGNGYTF.

Note on this clonotype: This sequence is one base from a far larger clone and is likely a read error. The chain has TRBV29-1 and TRBJ2-7; 7 bases are a match to TRBD2. Germline-derived CDR1 and CDR2 are SQVTM and ANQGSEA. V dropped 3 bases and J dropped 7; count of bases not matched to a gene: 15. The CDR3 loop spans 15 amino acids. CDR3 DNA: TGCAGCGTTGAGGCCGGGACTAAGTGGTACAATGAGCAGTACTTC. This sequence encodes CSVEAGTKWYNEQYF.

This clonotype was observed at least ten times. The rearrangement joins TRBV10-3 to TRBJ2-1, with TRBD1 as a possible D gene (6 bases). CDR1 ENHRY and CDR2 SYGVKD come from the germline V gene. Trimming removed 2 bases at V and 0 bases at J, with 8 bases between. This CDR3 has 15 amino acids. CDR3 DNA sequence: TGTGCCATCAGTGAGGACAGGTCCTCCTACAATGAGCAGTTCTTC. Translated: CAISEDRSSYNEQFF.

This clonotype occurred many times. The chain employs TRBV5-1 and TRBJ2-2, with 8 bases lining up with TRBD1. Germline-derived CDR1 and CDR2 are SGHRS and YFSETQ. V dropped 4 bases and J dropped 1; count of bases not matched to a gene: 3. This CDR3 has 15 residues. DNA for the CDR3: TGCGCCAGCAGCGAAGACAGGGGGAACACCGGGGAGCTGTTTTTT. It is translated as CASSEDRGNTGELFF.

This clonotype was counted at least ten times. The gene calls are TRBV12-3 or TRBV12-4 and TRBJ2-7; the D call may be TRBD1 or TRBD2 (5 bases each). Trimming removed 5 bases at V and 2 bases at J, with 16 bases between. The CDR3 is 15 residues long. The CDR3: CASSPEGTNPYEQYF. DNA of the CDR3: TGTGCCAGCAGTCCAGAAGGGACGAATCCCTACGAGCAGTACTTC.

This clonotype has a count of ten or more. Written as DNA, the CDR3 is TGTGCCAGCAGTTACGGCGTCGAGCAGTACTTC. Translating it yields CASSYGVEQYF. The rearrangement uses TRBV6-2 or TRBV6-3 and TRBJ2-7, with D uncertain. CDR1 MNHEY and CDR2 SVGEGT come from the germline V gene. V was pared by 2 bases and J by 6 bases, with 5 bases between. The CDR3 runs 11 residues.

This clonotype was picked up many times. The chain is built from TRBV19 and TRBJ1-1; D gene uncertain. The CDR3 length is 13 residues. Germline V gene sequence: CDR1 LNHDA, CDR2 SQIVND (reference sequence). Trimming took 7 bases from V and 1 from J, leaving 10 bases between them. The CDR3 nucleotides are TGTGCCAGTACACCCCTGGAGAACACTGAAGCTTTCTTT. This translates into CASTPLENTEAFF.

This clonotype was recorded at least ten times. This chain joins TRBV13 and TRBJ1-4; 11 nucleotides line up with TRBD1. The CDR3 contains 16 residues. V was clipped by 6 bases and J by 0 bases; unmatched bases: 3. Per germline, CDR1 PRHDT and CDR2 FYEKMQ (reference sequence). In DNA, the CDR3 is TGTGCCAGCAGTGCGGGACAGGGGGCAACTAATGAAAAACTGTTTTTT. It codes for CASSAGQGATNEKLFF. The full variable domain, its missing parts supplied by reference TRBV13 and TRBJ1-4, is AAGVIQSPRHLIKEKRETATLKCYPIPRHDTVYWYQQGPGQDPQFLISFYEKMQSDKGSIPDRFSAQQFSDYHSELNMSSLELGDSALYFCASSAGQGATNEKLFFGSGTQLSVL.

The table lists this clonotype with many counts. J is TRBJ1-2 and V is TRBV7-8; TRBD1 matches at 9 bases. Trimming cost V 5 bases and J 4 bases; bases outside gene matches: 5. CDR1 is SGHVS and CDR2 is FQNEAQ in the germline V gene. This CDR3 has 14 amino acids. The DNA of the CDR3 is TGTGCCAGCAGCCCGTGGGACAGGGCCTATGGCTACACCTTC. Translation: CASSPWDRAYGYTF.

This clonotype was observed at least ten times. The chain employs TRBV4-2 and TRBJ2-2; D gene uncertain. Germline assignment: CDR1 LGHNA and CDR2 YNFKEQ. V lost 5 bases and J lost 3, with 16 bases in between. The CDR3 has 16 amino acids. The CDR3 loop is CASSSSGVAYTGELFF. Here the CDR3 DNA reads TGTGCCAGCAGCTCCTCAGGTGTGGCTTACACCGGGGAGCTGTTTTTT.

This clonotype was counted many times. The rearrangement uses TRBV11-2 and TRBJ2-7, with D possibly being TRBD2 (6 bases). Germline assignment: CDR1 SGHAT and CDR2 FQNNGV. The CDR3 covers 15 residues. V was pared by 5 bases and J by 2 bases, with 16 bases between. CDR3 bases: TGTGCCAGCAGCCTCGCGGGGAGTCTACCCTACGAGCAGTACTTC. Translation: CASSLAGSLPYEQYF.

This clonotype was detected ten times or more. The V gene is TRBV5-1, the J gene TRBJ2-7; D possibly corresponds to TRBD2 (6 bases). V was shortened by 4 bases and J by 4 bases, with 24 bases between the two germline ends. This CDR3 is 17 amino acids long. In germline, CDR1 is SGHRS, CDR2 YFSETQ. The CDR3, as DNA: TGCGCCAGCAGCCGCGAACCACCGGGAGCCGTATCGTACGAGCAGTACTTC. Encoded protein: CASSREPPGAVSYEQYF. Filled out from reference TRBV5-1 and TRBJ2-7, the complete variable domain reads KAGVTQTPRYLIKTRGQQVTLSCSPISGHRSVSWYQQTPGQGLQFLFEYFSETQRNKGNFPGRFSGRQFSNSRSEMNVSTLELGDSALYLCASSREPPGAVSYEQYFGPGTRLTVT.

This clonotype showed up just once. A far larger clone lies a single base away; this is likely a read error. The gene calls are TRBV6-6 and TRBJ1-1; D is possibly TRBD1 (6 bases). The V gene's germline CDR1 is MNHNY and CDR2 SVGAGI (reference sequence). The CDR3 loop spans 12 amino acids. CDR3 bases: TGTGCCAGCAGCGGACAGTACACTGAAGCTTTATTT. It specifies CASSGQYTEALF.

Worth noting for this clonotype: A read error is likely here: a far larger clone is one base away. The chain combines TRBV7-2 with TRBJ2-7; no reliable D call. Germline CDR1 is SGHTA and CDR2 is FQGNSA. The CDR3 runs to 16 residues. The CDR3 loop reads CASSRLPSRSRYEQCF. Written as DNA, the CDR3 is TGTGCCAGCAGCAGACTTCCCAGCCGGAGCCGTTACGAGCAGTGCTTC.